This record concerns one TCR beta chain sequence. This clone occurred a few times. It has no known antigen specificity. No much larger clonotype is one base removed from it; base qualities were not supplied. TCR CDR3 regions were amplified from genomic DNA by multiplex PCR using the deep immunoSEQ assay. For each cell subset, the extracted genomic DNA was distributed evenly across all wells of several immunoSEQ 96-well plates, and each plate served as one replicate. For unsorted PBMC, 250 to 350 ng genomic DNA, equal to 25,000 to 35,000 T cell genomes, was loaded into each replicate PCR. Genomic DNA from unsorted PBMC was sequenced over ten immunoSEQ deep assay plates. The purified libraries were quantified using a Qubit 3.0 fluorometer, sized with a Bioanalyzer 2100, and then quantified again using the KAPA Library Quantification kit. A separate single-read 150-cycle Illumina NextSeq 550 flow cell was used to sequence each immunoSEQ 96-well plate. Processing in the source paper ran as follows. Because the immunoSEQ output included only junctional sequences and no quality scores, the filtering could not be the same as the filtering used for full-length reads. To assign V/J genes and CDR3, sequences were annotated against IMGT germline references using PyIR, a Python wrapper for IgBLAST v1.9. Reads were filtered out if the reads had weak V/J assignments (E-value above 1e-6), no CDR3, stop codons, out-of-frame junctions, or ambiguous translated residues. A V3J clonotype was defined by an identical inferred V gene, J gene, and CDR3 amino acid sequence. The percentage overlap between two repertoires was calculated by dividing the number of shared unique clonotypes by the size of the smaller repertoire. RTK rarefaction, the Chao1 estimator, and Recon v2.1 estimates of unobserved clonotypes were used to assess repertoire richness. The clones in this table, taken by TCRdb from immuneACCESS, are in-frame only. Not every clone is retained; where verified, under half of the shortfall comes from an unresolved V gene, and the cause of the rest is unknown. The V and J calls and clone size were taken over from that table, and D and trimming were inferred from the DNA. This sample comprises some 500,000 clones, about 80% of them detected only once. Roughly 12% of the sample goes to the ten largest clones.

Healthy HIV-negative adults with no recently reported acute infections or vaccinations were included as donors. Every donor was a Caucasian adult residing in Nashville, Tennessee, USA. For unsorted samples, 96 million or so PBMCs were counted, and genomic DNA was extracted using the QIAamp DNA Blood Mini kit. Blood was collected by leukapheresis, and PBMCs were isolated by Ficoll-Histopaque density gradient centrifugation and then cryopreserved in liquid nitrogen vapor phase. The data were taken from a study of shared clonotypes between healthy human individuals (dated by TCRdb to the early 2020s). In terms of the full investigation: A couple of women and a few men aged 18 to 49 years were included in the cohort. The study deeply sequenced blood TCR repertoires of five healthy adults to estimate repertoire size and the extent of clonotype sharing between individuals. To increase sequencing depth and limit assay-specific biases, TCR repertoire library preparation and sequencing were carried out by different laboratories using diverse techniques. Leukapheresis yielded between about 0.8 and 8.9 billion PBMCs per donor. The study at large found these results: Pairwise subsampling led to the expectation that sequencing depth would affect the degree of clonotype sharing among donors. Because the study included only a small number of donors, the genetic and exposure-history diversity represented was limited. Only blood was sampled, and tissue TCR repertoires likely differ from those in blood.

Sample: PBMCs. The clonotype comes from a woman aged 40 to 50 in good health. Some clones in this sample may be carry-over from other donors' samples.

The sequenced DNA is TGTGCCACCAGCAGAGAAATGTGGGATCCTAGCACAGATACGCAGTATTTT. This gives the protein CATSREMWDPSTDTQYF. The chain was built from TRBV15 and TRBJ2-3; the D gene is unclear. Counted from cysteine to phenylalanine, this CDR3 has 17 amino acids. Only the CDR3 region is kept as DNA, spanning 51 bases read in frame from base 1. V drops 0 bases and J drops 0 bases, leaving 13 bases in between. As encoded in the germline V gene (reference sequence), CDR1 is LNHNV while CDR2 is YYDKDF. The CDR3, completed at both ends by the reference TRBV15 and TRBJ2-3 genes, gives the full variable domain DAMVIQNPRYQVTQFGKPVTLSCSQTLNHNVMYWYQQKSSQAPKLLFHYYDKDFNNEADTPDNFQSRRPNTSFCFLDIRSPGLGDTAMYLCATSREMWDPSTDTQYFGPGTRLTVL.